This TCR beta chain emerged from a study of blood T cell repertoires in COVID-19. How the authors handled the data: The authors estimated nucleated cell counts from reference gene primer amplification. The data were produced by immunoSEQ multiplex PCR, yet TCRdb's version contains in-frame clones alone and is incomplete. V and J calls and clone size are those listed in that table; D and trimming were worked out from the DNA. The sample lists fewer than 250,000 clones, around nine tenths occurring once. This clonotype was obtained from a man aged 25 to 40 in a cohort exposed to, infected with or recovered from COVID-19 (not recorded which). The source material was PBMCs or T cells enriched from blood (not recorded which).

The CDR3 here is CASRYSFGELFF. CDR3 sequence (DNA): TGTGCCAGCAGGTATTCCTTCGGGGAGCTGTTTTTT. The chain joins TRBV12-3 or TRBV12-4 to TRBJ2-2, with D unresolved. V lost 6 bases and J lost 7, with 9 bases in between. The CDR3 runs to 12 residues.